The 14 T cell receptor beta chains below come from one sample, sequenced in a study of CD8+CD57+ T cells in acquired aplastic anemia. Profiling that covered TCR beta VDJ and CDR3 relied on genomic DNA as its template. TCRdb ran MiXCR on the reads and lists one entry per CDR3 protein. The sample yields hundreds of thousands of distinct CDR3 sequences, more than 25% seen once. Only patients with CD8+CD57+ cell expansion on flow cytometry were chosen for sequencing. The sequencing sample was made of sorted CD4+, CD8+, or CD8+CD57+ T cells (not recorded which) from PBMCs. These receptors were obtained from a human donor with aplastic anemia.

The genes are TRBV20-1 and TRBJ2-7; 9 bases fit TRBD1. This CDR3 comprises 13 residues. Germline V gene data show CDR1 as DFQATT and CDR2 as SNEGSKA (reference sequence). Germline trimming cut 5 bases from V and 5 bases from J; bases unmatched to any gene: 7. CDR3 DNA: TGCAGTGCTGATTCCGGGACAGGGAACGAGCAGTACTTC. Its protein product is CSADSGTGNEQYF.

As to this clonotype: Its ends do not fully match the called genes, so a read error is possible. This chain joins TRBV19 and TRBJ1-6, with 7 positions matching TRBD1. Per the germline V gene, CDR1 is LNHDA and CDR2 is SQIVND (reference sequence). The length of the CDR3 is 15 residues. The CDR3 loop is CASRIAGTVESPLHF. DNA for the CDR3: TGTGCCAGTAGGATAGCCGGGACAGTCGAATCACCCCTCCACTTT.

Only a few counts were recorded for this clonotype. V usage is TRBV20-1 and J usage is TRBJ1-1; D is ambiguous. The CDR3 runs 14 residues. Trimming removed 0 bases from V and 1 base from J, with 9 bases in between. Germline CDR1 and CDR2: DFQATT and SNEGSKA (reference sequence). In nucleotides, the CDR3 is TGCAGTGCTAGAGATAGACTGCGGAACACTGAAGCTTTCTTT. Translating gives CSARDRLRNTEAFF.

This clonotype came up a few times. A junction boundary mismatches the germline segment, possibly from a read error. The rearrangement links TRBV10-3 to TRBJ1-5; D gene uncertain. Germline V gene lookup returns CDR1 ENHRY and CDR2 SYGVKD. This CDR3 contains 14 residues. CDR3 sequence: CASSESGGEQPQHF. CDR3 in DNA: TGTGCCAGCAGTGAATCGGGAGGCGAACAGCCCCAGCATTTT.

The rearrangement links TRBV27 to TRBJ1-2; a possible D gene is TRBD1 (5 bases). V lost 3 bases and J lost 7, with 15 bases in between. CDR3 length: 14 residues. CDR1 MNHEY and CDR2 SMNVEV come from the germline V gene (reference sequence). The CDR3 bases are TGTGCCAGCAGTTTCAACTGCCGGGACCTTGGCTACACCTTC. Encoded protein: CASSFNCRDLGYTF.

This clonotype has ten or more counts. This chain joins TRBV7-2 and TRBJ1-2; no firm D call. CDR3 size: 11 residues. V lost 1 base, J lost 7 bases, and 4 bases lay in between. Germline loops: CDR1 SGHTA, CDR2 FQGNSA. CDR3 residues: CASSLEFGYTF. The CDR3, as DNA: TGTGCCAGCAGCTTAGAATTTGGCTACACCTTC.

The CDR3 is CASSSERFSGNTIYF. Written as DNA, the CDR3 is TGTGCCAGCAGCTCCGAGCGATTCTCTGGAAACACCATATATTTT. The chain has TRBV7-3 and TRBJ1-3; D gene unclear. The germline V gene encodes CDR1 SGHTA and CDR2 FQGTGA. V lost 4 bases, J lost 0 bases, and 10 bases lay in between. This CDR3 region has 15 residues.

The rearrangement uses TRBV7-8 and TRBJ2-5, with 9 bases aligning to TRBD2. V was pared by 4 bases and J by 5 bases, with 8 bases of the junction left unmatched. CDR3 length: 15 residues. CDR1 is SGHVS, CDR2 FQNEAQ, per germline. CDR3 in DNA: TGTGCCAGCAGCTCTCGGCGGGGGGGGATGGAGACCCAGTACTTC. It codes for CASSSRRGGMETQYF.

In nucleotides, the CDR3 is TGTGCCAGCAGTGGACACGCGGGGGATACTGAAGCTTTCTTT. This codes for CASSGHAGDTEAFF. The V and J genes are TRBV6-2 or TRBV6-3 and TRBJ1-1; possible D gene TRBD1, 5 bases. CDR1 and CDR2 from the germline V gene are MNHEY and SVGEGT. This CDR3 comprises 14 residues. V lost 5 bases and J 5 bases, leaving 15 bases between the germline ends.

The chain has TRBV30 and TRBJ1-2; perhaps TRBD1 as D (5 bases). The V gene lost 3 bases and the J gene lost 7 bases, with 9 bases spanning the gap. The CDR3 runs 11 residues. The V gene's germline CDR1 is GTSNPN and CDR2 SVGIG (reference sequence). The CDR3 protein is CAWSQGTGYTF. The CDR3 DNA reads TGTGCCTGGAGCCAGGGTACTGGCTACACCTTC.

The table lists this clonotype with many counts. The CDR3 DNA follows: TGTGCCAGTAGATCTATGACAGTTTTAAACACTGAAGCTTTCTTT. Its translation is CASRSMTVLNTEAFF. The V call is TRBV19, the J call TRBJ1-1; possibly TRBD1 for D (5 bases). Trimming stripped 6 bases from V and 2 bases from J, with 16 bases between. The CDR3 sequence is 15 residues long. CDR1 is LNHDA and CDR2 is SQIVND in the germline V gene (reference sequence).

The chain employs TRBV24-1 and TRBJ2-1; 10 nucleotides match TRBD2. The J segment lost 9 bases and the V segment lost 6 bases, leaving 7 bases of the junction unmatched. CDR1 KGHDR and CDR2 SFDVKD come from the germline V gene. This CDR3 contains 14 residues. The CDR3 sequence: CATSSGGGMGEQFF. Written as DNA, the CDR3 is TGTGCCACCAGTAGCGGGGGGGGAATGGGTGAGCAGTTCTTC.

This clonotype was seen ten or more times. J is TRBJ1-5 and V is TRBV2; no reliable D call. This CDR3 comprises 14 residues. Germline lookup yields CDR1 SNHLY and CDR2 FYNNEI. The V gene lost 2 bases and the J gene lost 3 bases, with 8 bases spanning the gap. CDR3 sequence: CASSEQANNQPQHF. In DNA, the CDR3 is TGTGCCAGCAGTGAACAGGCAAACAATCAGCCCCAGCATTTT.

This clonotype was found many times. The V and J genes are TRBV2 and TRBJ1-1; 9 bases align to TRBD1. Losses at the gene ends were 6 bases for V and 6 bases for J; bases not matched to a gene: 8. Germline CDR1 is SNHLY and CDR2 is FYNNEI. CDR3 length: 14 amino acids. The CDR3 nucleotides read TGTGCCAGCAGCATGGGACAGGGAGTAGCTGAAGCTTTCTTT. It is translated as CASSMGQGVAEAFF.